This T cell receptor beta chain derives from a study of T-cell memory formation after mild COVID-19. This CDR3 is built from 15 residues. In its sample, this clonotype was seen a few times. One entry per CDR3 protein results from TCRdb running MiXCR on the 5' RACE reads. The profile shows 450,000 to 700,000 distinct CDR3 sequences, approximately 18% of them singletons. The clonotype comes from an adult woman who had mild COVID-19 (a few samples of this study predate the infection). Cell type and time point are not known. The sample taken for sequencing was PBMCs or a T cell subset sorted from them (not recorded which). The rearrangement uses TRBV12-2 and TRBJ2-7; TRBD1 is the table's D call, not checked against the DNA. TRBV12-2 is annotated as a pseudogene. DNA for the CDR3: TGTGCAAGTCGCTTAGGTCCGGGACGTACCTACGAGCAGTACTTC. Translation gives CASRLGPGRTYEQYF.